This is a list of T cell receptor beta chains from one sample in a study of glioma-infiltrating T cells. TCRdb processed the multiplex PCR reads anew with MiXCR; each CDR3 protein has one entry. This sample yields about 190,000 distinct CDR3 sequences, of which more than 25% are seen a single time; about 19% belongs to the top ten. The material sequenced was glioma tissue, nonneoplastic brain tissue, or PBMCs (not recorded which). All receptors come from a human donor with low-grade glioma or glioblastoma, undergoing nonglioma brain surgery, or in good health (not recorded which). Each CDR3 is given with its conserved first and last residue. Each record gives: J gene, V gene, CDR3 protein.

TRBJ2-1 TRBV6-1 CASSSGTGAIDEQFF
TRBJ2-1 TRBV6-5 CASSPSTSGSGNEQFF
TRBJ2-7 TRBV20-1 CSARQEGATYEQYF
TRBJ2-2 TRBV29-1 CSVEGGDTNTGELFF
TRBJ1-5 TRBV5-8 CASSPGRIYSNQPQHF
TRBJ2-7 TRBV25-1 CASSELQNYEQYF
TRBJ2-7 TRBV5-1 CASSTTGTDEQYF
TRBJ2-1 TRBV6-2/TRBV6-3 CASSPRQEEQFF
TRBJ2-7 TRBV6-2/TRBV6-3 CASRFLHEQYF
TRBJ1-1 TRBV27 CASIYSVWEAFF
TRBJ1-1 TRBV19 CASSTYQGMWTEAFF
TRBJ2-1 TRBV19 CASSIAPRNEQFF
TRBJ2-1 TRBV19 CASTLRGGSYNEQFF
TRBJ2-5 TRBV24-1 CATSAASFATDRVDRETQYF
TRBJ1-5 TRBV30 CAWSVGTQINQPQHF
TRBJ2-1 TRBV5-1 CASIPYREMSEQFF
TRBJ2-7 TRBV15 CATSRSTRRDPYEQYF
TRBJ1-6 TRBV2 CASSLILYREENSPLNF
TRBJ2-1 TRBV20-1 CSAPPDGYNEQFF
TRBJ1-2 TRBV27 CASSLSALRQDWDGYTF
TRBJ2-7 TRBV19 CASSTYTGLPYEQYF
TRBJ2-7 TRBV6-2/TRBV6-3 CASSYSNREGYEQYF
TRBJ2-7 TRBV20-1 CSARAAGVTYEQYF
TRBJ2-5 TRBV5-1 CASSSFRRNQETQYF
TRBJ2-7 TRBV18 CASSPLAGSYEQYF
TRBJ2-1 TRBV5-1 CASSLEVGGYNEQFF
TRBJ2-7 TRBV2 CASSATYFYEQYF
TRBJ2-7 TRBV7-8 CASRHIRGPSYEQYF
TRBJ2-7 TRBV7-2 CASSLFGNSYEQYF
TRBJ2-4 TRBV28 CASSQERTGVLKNIQYF
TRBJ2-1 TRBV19 CASSLVGLNNNEQFF
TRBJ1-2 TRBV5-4 CASSFIGTDNYGYTF
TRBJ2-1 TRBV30 CAWSLGQVPISNEQFF
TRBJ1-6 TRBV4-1 CASSEREPGAGSPLHF
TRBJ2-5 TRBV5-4 CASSLGNSLAVAQETQYF
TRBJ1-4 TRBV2 CASRWRPTNEKLFF
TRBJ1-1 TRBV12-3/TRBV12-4 CASSPPLGLVEIVAFF
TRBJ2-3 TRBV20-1 CSASPPGAGVTDTQYF
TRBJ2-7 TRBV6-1 CASSYDTSAYEQYF
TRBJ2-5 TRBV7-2 CASSFEATSGQETQYF
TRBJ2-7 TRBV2 CTSRRGTSGDNEQYF
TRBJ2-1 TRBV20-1 CSASAWQGDNEQFF
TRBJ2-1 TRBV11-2 CASSLGAGGLGEQFF
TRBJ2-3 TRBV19 CASRSRDTQYF
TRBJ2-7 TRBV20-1 CSASIDIYEQYF
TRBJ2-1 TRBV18 CASSIGNLAGVGYNEQFF
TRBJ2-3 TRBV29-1 CSVDETGGDTQYF
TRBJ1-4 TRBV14 CASSLSIGTKMEKLFF
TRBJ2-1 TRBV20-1 CSARAVLYNEQFF
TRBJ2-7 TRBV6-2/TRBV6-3 CASSLRLEPYEQYF